This TCR beta chain is from a study of control samples from healthy donors and cancer patients. Deletions cut 4 bases from V and 2 bases from J, with 11 bases between. CDR1 and CDR2 (germline): SGHRS, YFSETQ. This CDR3 comprises 14 residues. Some clones are missing from TCRdb's copy, which holds only in-frame ones; the method was immunoSEQ multiplex PCR. The sample consists of around 57,000 clones, 91% of them appearing once. The specimen sequenced was PBMCs. The receptor comes from a man aged 30 to 45 with colorectal cancer. The gene calls are TRBV5-1 and TRBJ2-3, with D possibly being TRBD2 (5 bases). This CDR3 reads CASSVTGSTDTQYF. CDR3 nucleotides: TGCGCCAGCAGCGTTACGGGATCCACAGATACGCAGTATTTT.